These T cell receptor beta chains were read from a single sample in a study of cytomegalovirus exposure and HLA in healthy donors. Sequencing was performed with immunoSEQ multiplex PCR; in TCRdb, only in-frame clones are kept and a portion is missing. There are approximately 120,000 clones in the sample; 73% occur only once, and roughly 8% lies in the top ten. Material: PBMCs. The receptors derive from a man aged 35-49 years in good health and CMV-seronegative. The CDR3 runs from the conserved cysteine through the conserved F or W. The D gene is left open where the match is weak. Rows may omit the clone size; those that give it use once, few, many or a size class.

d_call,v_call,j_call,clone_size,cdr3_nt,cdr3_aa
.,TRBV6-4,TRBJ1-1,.,TGTGCCAGCAGTGACTCGGGAGACCGCACTGAAGCTTTCTTT,CASSDSGDRTEAFF
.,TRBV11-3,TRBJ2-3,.,TGTGCCAGCAGCTTAGATCGTGGGACAAAAGGGACAGATACGCAGTATTTT,CASSLDRGTKGTDTQYF
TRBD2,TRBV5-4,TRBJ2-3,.,TGTGCCAGCAGCCAGAGGCGACCGGGACTAGTCGCAGATACGCAGTATTTT,CASSQRRPGLVADTQYF
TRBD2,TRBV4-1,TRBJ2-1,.,TGCGCCAGCAGCCCGACTAGCGGGGGGGCGGATGAGCAGTTCTTC,CASSPTSGGADEQFF
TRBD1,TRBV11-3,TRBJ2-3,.,TGTGCCAGCAGCTCCGGGACAGGGGGCAGAAGGGAAAGCACAGATACGCAGTATTTT,CASSSGTGGRRESTDTQYF
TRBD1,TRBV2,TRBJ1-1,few,TGTGCCAGCAGTAGACAGGGGCTCACTGAAGCTTTCTTT,CASSRQGLTEAFF
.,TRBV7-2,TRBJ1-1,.,TGTGCCAGCAGCCTCCCCGGGGGGCCCAACACTGAAGCTTTCTTT,CASSLPGGPNTEAFF
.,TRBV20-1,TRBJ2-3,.,TGCAGTGCTTCTACCACAGATACGCAGTATTTT,CSASTTDTQYF
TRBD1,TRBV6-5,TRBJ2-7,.,TGTGCCAGCAGTTACGGCAGGGGGTCGGGGTACGAGCAGTACTTC,CASSYGRGSGYEQYF
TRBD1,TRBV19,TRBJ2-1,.,TGTGCCAGTATGGGGGAGGACAGGGGTTACAATGAGCAGTTCTTC,CASMGEDRGYNEQFF
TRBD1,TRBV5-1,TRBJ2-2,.,TGCGCCAGCTCCATCCTGACAGGGGGCGGGACCGGGGAGCTGTTTTTT,CASSILTGGGTGELFF
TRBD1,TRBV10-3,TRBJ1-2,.,TGTGCCAGCGGGACAGGCTTTTATGGCTACACCTTC,CASGTGFYGYTF
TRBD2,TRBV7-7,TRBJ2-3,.,TGTGCTAGCAGCTTAGGGGTCGGGGGGACGCAGTATTTT,CASSLGVGGTQYF
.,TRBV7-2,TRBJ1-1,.,TGTGCCACCCGGGGGGCTGAAGCTTTCTTT,CATRGAEAFF
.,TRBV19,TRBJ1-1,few,TGTGCCACCAAGGACGGGGGGAACACTGAAGCTTTCTTT,CATKDGGNTEAFF
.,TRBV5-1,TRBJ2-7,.,TGCGCCAGCAGCCTGTATACGGGGGACAGCTACTACGAGCAGTACTTC,CASSLYTGDSYYEQYF
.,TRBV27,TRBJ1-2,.,TGTGCCAGCAGTCCCCAGGGAGGGAAAGGCTACACCTTC,CASSPQGGKGYTF
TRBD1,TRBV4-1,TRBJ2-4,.,TGCGCCAGCAGCCCTCACGGACAGGCCCTAGACATTCAGTACTTC,CASSPHGQALDIQYF
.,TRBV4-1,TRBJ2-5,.,TGCGCCAGCAGCCAAGTGCCCGGGGCCACCGGGGGGACCCAGTACTTC,CASSQVPGATGGTQYF
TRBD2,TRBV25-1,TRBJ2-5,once,TGTGCCAGCAGTGAAGGTACTGCGGGGGTTAGGGAGACCCAGTACTTC,CASSEGTAGVRETQYF
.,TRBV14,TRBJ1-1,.,TGTGCCAGCAGCCAAGATCCCTCGGCTGAAGCTTTCTTT,CASSQDPSAEAFF
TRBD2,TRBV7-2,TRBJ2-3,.,TGTGCCAGCGGCCGTGGTAGCGGGAGCACAGATACGCAGTATTTT,CASGRGSGSTDTQYF
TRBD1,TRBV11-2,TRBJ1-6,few,TGTGCCACAGGGACAGCCTATAATTCACCCCTCCACTTT,CATGTAYNSPLHF
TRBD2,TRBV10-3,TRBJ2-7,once,TGTGCCATCAGTGGGAAACTTACTAGCGGGGTGGAATACTACGAGCAGTACTTC,CAISGKLTSGVEYYEQYF
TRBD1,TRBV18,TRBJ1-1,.,TGTGCCAGCTCACCATTTGAGGGGGCGAAGGAAACCACTGAAGCTTTCTTT,CASSPFEGAKETTEAFF
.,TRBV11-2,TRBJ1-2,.,TGTGCCAGCAGCTCCCTCGGACAGACATATGGCTACACCTTC,CASSSLGQTYGYTF
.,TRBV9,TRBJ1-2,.,TGTGCCAGCTCCCCTGACAGCATCCTCTACGGCTACACCTTC,CASSPDSILYGYTF
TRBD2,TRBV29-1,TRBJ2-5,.,TGCAGCGTTGAGATTCAGCGGGGGGAAGAGACCCAGTACTTC,CSVEIQRGEETQYF
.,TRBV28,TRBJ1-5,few,TGTGCCAGCAGTTTAGGAGGCCAGGGGAAACAGCCCCAGCATTTT,CASSLGGQGKQPQHF
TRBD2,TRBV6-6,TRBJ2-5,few,TGTGCCAGCAGTGCACTAGCGGGGGGAGAGGAGACCCAGTACTTC,CASSALAGGEETQYF
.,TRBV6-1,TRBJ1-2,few,TGTGCCAGCAGCTTAACCTCGGGGGTTGGCTACACCTTC,CASSLTSGVGYTF
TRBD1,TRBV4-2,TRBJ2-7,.,TGTGCCAGCAGCCAAGAGTTTAGCGGACAGGGGGTCTACGAGCAGTACTTC,CASSQEFSGQGVYEQYF